This T cell receptor beta chain was captured by sequencing in a study of blood T cells in healthy people across ages. Primers used in a second PCR of roughly 6 to 12 cycles were a sample-barcoded 5' primer and a J-beta primer mix. The template-switch adaptor, which had 12 random nucleotides, put a tag on each cDNA molecule. TCRdb reprocessed the 5' RACE reads via MiXCR and lists one record per CDR3 protein. Altogether hundreds of thousands of distinct CDR3 sequences are present, 35% to 50% being singletons, with the ten largest covering roughly 30%. The TCR was taken from a man older than 75 in good health. Input material: blood.

The DNA of the CDR3 is TGTGCCAGCAGCCAAGGACAGGGCACAACTAATGAAAAACTGTTTTTT. Protein: CASSQGQGTTNEKLFF. This chain connects TRBV4-2 to TRBJ1-4; 7 bases map to TRBD1. Germline lookup yields CDR1 LGHNA and CDR2 YNFKEQ. The ends lost 1 base at V and 0 bases at J; junction bases unmatched: 2. The CDR3 is 16 amino acids.